Given below is one T cell receptor beta chain in context. The CDR3 has 13 residues. Germline lookup yields CDR1 SEHNR and CDR2 FQNEAQ (reference sequence). V shed 6 bases and J shed 5 bases, with 13 bases lying between them. This specimen belongs to a study of blood T cell repertoires in COVID-19. The protocol was immunoSEQ multiplex PCR, while the TCRdb copy is restricted to in-frame clones and leaves out a portion. The table lists about 66,000 clones, about four fifths of them singletons. This sequence was found in a human donor in a cohort sampled during active COVID-19. This chain links TRBV7-9 with TRBJ1-1; D is perhaps TRBD1 (6 bases). Sequenced input: peripheral blood. This chain's CDR3 is CASSTTTGTEAFF. The CDR3 nucleotides are TGTGCCAGCAGTACTACTACAGGGACTGAAGCTTTCTTT.